This TCR beta chain was found in a study of T cells in localized non-small cell lung cancer. As for this clone: The antigen remains unidentified.

Study-wide findings and caveats: Analysis by sequencing included only one tumor region, so heterogeneity remains possible. Higher blood T cell density tracked longer overall survival. In uninvolved adjacent lung, T cell clonality reached its highest value, exceeding tumor. The appearance of a median approximately 60 of the top 100 tumor clones was seen in adjacent lung.

Some clones are missing from TCRdb's copy, which holds only in-frame ones; the method was immunoSEQ multiplex PCR. The sample includes 86,000 or so clones, approximately 84% of them seen just once. The sample here was peripheral blood, taken before any cancer treatment. The TCR was taken from a man aged 40 to 70 with stage I lung adenocarcinoma.

CDR3 in DNA: TGTGCCAGCAGCTTAGGGGTCGGGAGTAGCACAGATACGCAGTATTTT. This encodes CASSLGVGSSTDTQYF. The chain couples TRBV7-3 to TRBJ2-3; tentative D call: TRBD2 (6 bases). CDR3 length equals 16 residues. Germline V gives CDR1 SGHTA, CDR2 FQGTGA. Between the trimmed V and J ends, which lost 2 bases and 0 bases, there was a span of 12 bases.